This T cell receptor (beta chain) was recorded in a study of T cell responses to AZD1222 COVID-19 vaccine. Study-wide results and caveats: Once two AZD1222 doses were given, Spike-specific TCR breadth and depth went up. There were vaccine-associated CD4 TCRs across spike, dominant at 160-218 and 743-854.

Sequenced by immunoSEQ multiplex PCR; TCRdb stores in-frame clones only, minus some. The table shows approximately 100,000 clones, with 70% to 90% occurring only once. After removal of 0 bases from V and 5 bases from J, the junction contained 6 bases not matched to a gene. CDR3 size: 16 residues. Germline loops: CDR1 SGDLS, CDR2 YYNGEE. Notes on this clone: What it binds is not known.

The sequence was collected from an adult in good health. This chain uses TRBV9 with TRBJ2-3, with 10 bases identical to TRBD2. The material was peripheral blood, obtained on day 0 of AZD1222 vaccination. CDR3 sequence (DNA): TGTGCCAGCAGCGTAGGGGAGCGGGGGGGCCAAGATACGCAGTATTTT. It encodes CASSVGERGGQDTQYF.